The clone carrying this TCR beta chain was seen just once. Antigen specificity is unknown. The data derive from a study of cytomegalovirus exposure and HLA in healthy donors. General study results and limits: For TCR beta chains, V- and J-gene trimming was later linked to a missense DCLRE1C variant. Presence/absence analyses assumed roughly uniform sequencing depth across donors, which may not hold. A later analysis found that most CMV-associated TCR beta chains appeared HLA-restricted. Certain indistinguishable V segments, among them TRBV6-2 and TRBV6-3, were excluded.

J lost 4 bases, V lost 0 bases, and 9 bases had no gene match. Germline V CDR1 and CDR2: KGHSH, LQKENI. This CDR3 is 17 amino acids long. The PCR contained 60 Vbeta and 13 Jbeta primers. Sequencing was performed with immunoSEQ multiplex PCR; in TCRdb, only in-frame clones are kept and a portion is missing. In the table there are about 160,000 clones, roughly 78% of which are singletons. The sequenced sample consisted of PBMCs. The receptor was isolated from a man over 45 in good health and CMV-seropositive. This sequence joins TRBV18 and TRBJ2-5, with TRBD2 matching over 9 bases. The CDR3 DNA reads TGTGCCAGCTCACCACCGTCTAGCGGGGCGTACGGAGAGACCCAGTACTTC. Protein product: CASSPPSSGAYGETQYF.